This T cell receptor (beta chain) was recorded in a study of shared clonotypes between healthy human individuals (TCRdb year 2020). About the investigation overall: A couple of women and three men aged 18 to 49 years were included in the cohort. To estimate repertoire size and how much clonotypes are shared between individuals, the study performed deep sequencing of blood TCR repertoires from a handful of healthy adults. For each donor, CD4 naive and CD4 memory were each run on three plates, CD8 naive on two plates, and CD8 memory on one plate. To increase sequencing depth and limit assay-specific biases, TCR repertoire library preparation and sequencing were carried out by different laboratories using diverse techniques. Per donor, leukapheresis produced somewhere between about 0.9 and 10 billion PBMCs. The full study reports these points: Because the study included only a small number of donors, the genetic and exposure-history diversity represented was limited. Larger estimated clonotype richness was generally found for naive subsets than for memory subsets. Rarefaction of sorted-subset datasets indicated incomplete sequencing despite the large sequencing depth. Pairwise subsampling indicated that sequencing depth was expected to affect the degree of clonotype sharing among donors. Approximately 5% of naive CD4, 3% to 3.5% of naive CD8, approximately 2.2% of memory CD4, and approximately 0.4% of memory CD8 clonotypes were shared across a few donors. Clonotypes shared by all four sorted-subset donors showed higher generation probabilities than non-shared clonotypes. Sampling was restricted to blood, and TCR repertoires in tissues likely differ from the TCR repertoires found in blood.

Donors were healthy HIV-negative adults with no recently reported acute infections or vaccinations. Only Caucasian adults living in Nashville, Tennessee, USA were represented among the donors. CD4+ T cells were enriched through magnetic negative selection, after which naive cells were positively selected on CD45RA and the remaining negative fraction served as the memory subset. After blood collection by leukapheresis, PBMCs were isolated using Ficoll-Histopaque density gradient centrifugation and then cryopreserved in the vapor phase of liquid nitrogen. Analytical flow cytometry was used to check the purity and quantity of every magnetically sorted T cell population. Genomic DNA was isolated from each sorted fraction and quantified by UV absorbance on a Nanodrop 2000c. Using the deep immunoSEQ assay, multiplex PCR amplified TCR CDR3 regions from genomic DNA. Extracted genomic DNA from each cell subset was spread evenly across all wells of several immunoSEQ 96-well plates, with each plate serving as a replicate. For sorted subsets, each replicate PCR was loaded with roughly 190 ng genomic DNA, equivalent to 30,000 or so T cell genomes. Purified libraries were measured with a Qubit 3.0 fluorometer, size-checked on a Bioanalyzer 2100, and measured again with the KAPA Library Quantification kit. Every immunoSEQ 96-well plate was sequenced on a dedicated single-read 150-cycle Illumina NextSeq 550 flow cell. The paper's processing steps were these. Because the immunoSEQ output held only junctional sequences and lacked quality scores, the filtering could not match the filtering applied to full-length reads. Sequences were annotated with PyIR, a Python wrapper for IgBLAST v1.9, using IMGT germline references to assign V/J genes and CDR3. Any read was removed if the V/J assignment was weak (E-value above 1e-6), the CDR3 was missing, or the read contained stop codons, out-of-frame junctions, or ambiguous translated residues. A V3J clonotype was defined by an identical inferred V gene, J gene, and CDR3 amino acid sequence. To compute the percentage overlap between repertoires, the number of shared unique clonotypes was divided by the size of the smaller repertoire. Three approaches were used to assess repertoire richness: RTK rarefaction, the Chao1 estimator, and Recon v2.1 estimates of unobserved clonotypes. Generation probabilities for all TCRbeta clonotypes obtained by the gDNA method from a handful of donors were computed using OLGA. Entries here come from immuneACCESS through TCRdb and include only in-frame sequences with V and J called. Some clones fail to appear in such tables; in the studies checked, an unresolved V gene covers under half of the shortfall, and the cause of the remainder is unknown. From that table come the V and J calls and clone size; the DNA was used to work out D and trimming. This sample is represented by some 2,100,000 clones; approximately 94% of them were singletons. The ten largest clones add up to approximately 0.13% of the sample.

As regards this clone: Its antigen target is currently unknown. Per-base qualities were not stored, and no clone one base away is much larger.

The sequenced sample was naive CD4+ T cells sorted from blood. Sample cell subset or site, as interpreted from the label and publication: CD45RA+ positively selected. The sequence was collected from a man younger than 30 in good health.

CDR3 sequence: CASGFGDSRIGEQYF. The nucleotide sequence reads as follows: TGTGCTAGTGGTTTCGGGGACAGTAGGATCGGCGAGCAGTACTTC. The rearrangement combines TRBV12-5 with TRBJ2-7, with 7 middle bases fitting TRBD1. CDR1 LGHNT and CDR2 FRNRAP are derived from the germline V gene. The cysteine opens and the phenylalanine closes a CDR3 of 15 amino acids. Here the CDR3 DNA is all that survives: 45 bases in frame from base 1. Trimming takes 3 bases off V and 6 bases off J; junction bases not matched to a gene: 11.